This T cell receptor beta chain was recovered during a study of shared clonotypes between healthy human individuals. It was about 210 ng DNA, about 30,000 T cell genomes, that sorted-subset replicate PCRs used. Sequencing used immunoSEQ multiplex PCR; TCRdb keeps in-frame clones, though not all of them. This table has 2.3 million or so clones, 85% to 95% appearing once. This clone was seen a handful of times. CDR3 length equals 13 residues. Germline loops: CDR1 WNHNN, CDR2 SYGVQD (reference sequence). Trimming removed 5 bases from V and 1 base from J, with 8 bases in between. This TCR derives from a man aged 18 to 35 in good health. Some clones in this sample may be carry-over from other donors' samples. V usage is TRBV10-1 and J usage is TRBJ1-1; D call uncertain. The sequenced material came from naive CD4+ T cells from PBMCs. The subset is: CD45RA+ positively selected. For the CDR3, the DNA is TGCGCCAGCAGTCCTCAACGGAACACTGAAGCTTTCTTT. This codes for CASSPQRNTEAFF.